This entry lists 16 T cell receptor beta chains sequenced from one sample in a study of cytomegalovirus exposure and HLA in healthy donors. Both 60 Vbeta primers and 13 Jbeta primers went into the PCR. Profiling relied on immunoSEQ multiplex PCR, and the TCRdb table lists in-frame clones only, not all of them. This repertoire shows approximately 170,000 clones, 80% found once; its top ten account for less than 10%. The sequenced sample consisted of PBMCs. These TCRs come from a man aged 18 to 35 in good health and CMV-seropositive.

The V and J genes are TRBV7-2 and TRBJ1-3; D gene unclear. Deletions cut 3 bases from V and 0 bases from J, with 9 bases between. Germline V CDR1 and CDR2: SGHTA, FQGNSA. The CDR3 runs to 15 residues. The CDR3 sequence: CASSFSPSSGNTIYF. CDR3 bases: TGTGCCAGCAGCTTCAGTCCGTCCTCTGGAAACACCATATATTTT.

The chain uses TRBV9 and TRBJ2-1; TRBD2 is a possible D gene (7 bases). The germline V gene encodes CDR1 SGDLS and CDR2 YYNGEE. Trimming removed 0 bases from V and 8 bases from J, with 15 bases in between. The CDR3 covers 15 residues. CDR3 protein: CASSVEGGGYDEQFF. The CDR3 coding sequence is TGTGCCAGCAGCGTAGAAGGGGGAGGGTACGATGAGCAGTTCTTC.

The J gene is TRBJ2-3, the V gene TRBV19; 9 bases match TRBD2. CDR1 and CDR2 from the germline V gene are LNHDA and SQIVND (reference sequence). Trimming at V came to 7 bases and at J to 6 bases, leaving 20 bases not matched to a gene. This CDR3 comprises 18 residues. The CDR3 DNA follows: TGTGCCAGTACCCAATTCAGGCGGGGGGGCGCTGGGTCGGATACGCAGTATTTT. This sequence encodes CASTQFRRGGAGSDTQYF.

J is TRBJ2-7 and V is TRBV27, with D unclear. The CDR3 has 12 residues. Trimming removed 4 bases from V and 2 bases from J, with 6 bases in between. CDR1 and CDR2 from the germline V gene are MNHEY and SMNVEV (reference sequence). The CDR3 is CASSSRTYEQYF. DNA of the CDR3: TGTGCCAGCAGTTCCCGTACCTACGAGCAGTACTTC.

The V gene is TRBV5-6, the J gene TRBJ2-7; 7 bases fit TRBD1. J lost 5 bases, V lost 5 bases, and 7 bases had no gene match. The CDR3 runs to 13 residues. Germline CDR1 SGHDT, CDR2 YYEEEE. CDR3 amino acids: CASSLNRGNEQYF. As DNA, the CDR3 is TGTGCCAGCAGTTTGAACAGGGGTAACGAGCAGTACTTC.

This clone was recorded once. The chain uses TRBV2 and TRBJ2-1; 8 positions match TRBD2. The CDR3 loop spans 13 amino acids. Per germline, CDR1 SNHLY and CDR2 FYNNEI. Trimming removed 8 bases from V and 6 bases from J; junction bases left unmatched: 6. Written as DNA, the CDR3 is TGTGCCAGCGCCGGGACTAGAACCAATGAGCAGTTCTTC. Translated, it gives CASAGTRTNEQFF.

The chain joins TRBV28 to TRBJ2-1, with TRBD2 matching 8 bases. CDR3 size: 16 residues. CDR1 and CDR2 from the germline V gene are MDHEN and SYDVKM. V gave up 6 bases and J gave up 4 bases; unmatched junction bases: 11. CDR3 loop: CASRVLAGTSYNEQFF. The CDR3 DNA is TGTGCCAGCAGGGTGTTAGCGGGGACTAGTTACAATGAGCAGTTCTTC.

The chain employs TRBV5-5 and TRBJ1-2, with D possibly TRBD1 on 6 matching bases. Per the germline V gene, CDR1 is SGHKS and CDR2 is YYEKEE (reference sequence). Trimming removed 3 bases from V and 6 bases from J, with 18 bases in between. The CDR3 has 15 residues. The CDR3 sequence: CASSWAQGRLDGYTF. CDR3 sequence (DNA): TGTGCCAGCAGCTGGGCACAGGGTAGGCTGGATGGCTACACCTTC. Full variable domain (outside the CDR3, taken from reference TRBV5-5 and TRBJ1-2): DAGVTQSPTHLIKTRGQQVTLRCSPISGHKSVSWYQQVLGQGPQFIFQYYEKEERGRGNFPDRFSARQFPNYSSELNVNALLLGDSALYLCASSWAQGRLDGYTFGSGTRLTVV.

The sample holds a few counts of this clone. This chain connects TRBV28 to TRBJ1-5; D unresolved. Germline lookup yields CDR1 MDHEN and CDR2 SYDVKM. CDR3 length equals 14 residues. The V and J ends lost 3 bases and 0 bases respectively, with 6 bases between them. CDR3 loop: CASSFQISNQPQHF. CDR3 DNA: TGTGCCAGCAGTTTCCAGATTAGCAATCAGCCCCAGCATTTT.

Written as DNA, the CDR3 is TGTGCCAGTAGTATAGACTCACTCCCCTCAGGGGTTTCGCCCCAGCATTTT. Its protein is CASSIDSLPSGVSPQHF. The chain recombines TRBV19 with TRBJ1-5; D perhaps matches TRBD1 (6 bases). Germline loops: CDR1 LNHDA, CDR2 SQIVND (reference sequence). V shed 0 bases and J shed 9 bases, with 21 bases lying between them. CDR3 length equals 17 residues.

The DNA for the CDR3 is TGCGCCAGCAGCCTGCGCGGGGACTCTGGAAACACCATATATTTT. Translating gives CASSLRGDSGNTIYF. V usage is TRBV4-1 and J usage is TRBJ1-3; no firm D call. Germline CDR1 reads MGHRA; CDR2 reads YSYEKL. V lost 4 bases, J lost 0 bases, and 10 bases lay in between. This CDR3 is 15 amino acids long.

The chain uses TRBV6-5 and TRBJ2-1; 7 bases fit TRBD1. The CDR3 has 13 residues. Germline V gene data show CDR1 as MNHEY and CDR2 as SVGAGI. Trimming cost V 6 bases and J 5 bases; bases outside gene matches: 4. The CDR3 DNA is TGTGCCAGCAGCCGGGGACAGCACAATGAGCAGTTCTTC. Amino acids: CASSRGQHNEQFF.

This chain joins TRBV19 and TRBJ1-4, with 7 bases that match TRBD1. V lost 3 bases and J lost 5; bases outside the gene matches: 6. The CDR3 loop spans 15 amino acids. Per germline, CDR1 LNHDA and CDR2 SQIVND (reference sequence). For the CDR3, the DNA is TGTGCCAGTAGTATCCCGGCCAGGGGGAATGAAAAACTGTTTTTT. Amino acid sequence: CASSIPARGNEKLFF.

The J gene is TRBJ2-5, the V gene TRBV28; no definite D call. The CDR3 is 14 amino acids. The V end was cut by 4 bases, the J end by 0 bases, with 9 bases between. Germline V gene lookup returns CDR1 MDHEN and CDR2 SYDVKM. As DNA, the CDR3 is TGTGCCAGCAGTTCGCCACAGAACCAAGAGACCCAGTACTTC. This gives the protein CASSSPQNQETQYF. The full variable domain, with the rest looked up from reference TRBV28 and TRBJ2-5, is DVKVTQSSRYLVKRTGEKVFLECVQDMDHENMFWYRQDPGLGLRLIYFSYDVKMKEKGDIPEGYSVSREKKERFSLILESASTNQTSMYLCASSSPQNQETQYFGPGTRLLVL.

The rearrangement joins TRBV10-3 to TRBJ2-1; tentative D call: TRBD1 (6 bases). The CDR3 loop spans 14 amino acids. The germline V gene has CDR1 ENHRY and CDR2 SYGVKD. V was shortened by 10 bases and J by 7 bases, with 20 bases between the two germline ends. CDR3 amino acids: CATKLVGARNEQFF. The CDR3 DNA is TGTGCCACCAAGCTAGTGGGGGCTCGTAATGAGCAGTTCTTC.

The genes are TRBV5-5 and TRBJ2-4; 11 nucleotides align to TRBD1. Germline V lookup: CDR1 SGHKS, CDR2 YYEKEE (reference sequence). CDR3 length: 16 amino acids. Trimming cost V 4 bases and J 8 bases; bases outside gene matches: 11. As DNA, the CDR3 is TGTGCCAGCAGCCCCGGGGACAGGGGGGCTGGTGACATTCAGTACTTC. Residues: CASSPGDRGAGDIQYF. Complete variable domain (other parts from reference TRBV5-5 and TRBJ2-4): DAGVTQSPTHLIKTRGQQVTLRCSPISGHKSVSWYQQVLGQGPQFIFQYYEKEERGRGNFPDRFSARQFPNYSSELNVNALLLGDSALYLCASSPGDRGAGDIQYFGAGTRLSVL.